These 12 T cell receptor beta chains were sequenced from one sample in a study of T cells in localized non-small cell lung cancer. The table came from immunoSEQ multiplex PCR; TCRdb's copy has only in-frame clones and leaves some out. The table shows approximately 750 clones, with roughly a fifth occurring only once. This specimen was normal lung tissue next to the tumor, taken before any cancer treatment. These TCRs come from a female donor aged 60 or older with stage I lung adenocarcinoma.

This clone was seen only a few times. The rearrangement uses TRBV6-7 and TRBJ2-5; TRBD2 matches 11 bases. TRBV6-7 is an open reading frame, and its role is uncertain. This CDR3 has 17 residues. V dropped 5 bases and J dropped 5; count of bases not matched to a gene: 13. CDR3 DNA: TGTGCCAGCAGTCCCTTGGGACTAGCGGAGGGGGGTGAGACCCAGTACTTC. Residues: CASSPLGLAEGGETQYF.

This clone turned up a few times. This chain connects TRBV5-1 to TRBJ2-5; D ambiguous. The CDR3 is 15 residues long. V was trimmed by 4 bases and J by 2 bases, leaving 15 bases between them. The V gene's germline CDR1 is SGHRS and CDR2 YFSETQ. CDR3 nucleotide sequence: TGCGCCAGCAGCCAGCTGTGGGGTGTGCAAGAGACCCAGTACTTC. Protein: CASSQLWGVQETQYF.

This clone has just one count. The rearrangement uses TRBV19 and TRBJ2-3, with D unresolved. The length of the CDR3 is 13 residues. Germline V gene data show CDR1 as LNHDA and CDR2 as SQIVND (reference sequence). With 1 base removed from V and 4 bases from J, the gap between germline ends came to 6 bases. CDR3 nucleotides: TGTGCCAGTAGTATAGGTGGGCCAGATACGCAGTATTTT. Residues: CASSIGGPDTQYF.

This clone was counted only a few times. The chain links TRBV6-8 to TRBJ1-1; D is possibly TRBD1 (6 bases). Looked up from germline, CDR1 is MNHGY and CDR2 is SAAAGT. This CDR3 spans 14 amino acids. The V and J ends lost 7 bases and 1 base respectively, with 13 bases between them. This chain's CDR3 is CASNGQSPNTEAFF. CDR3 DNA sequence: TGTGCCAGCAACGGACAGAGCCCGAACACTGAAGCTTTCTTT.

The chain carries TRBV6-8 and TRBJ2-7; 12 bases agree with TRBD2. The trim removed 7 bases at V and 3 bases at J, leaving 16 bases unmatched. Per the germline V gene, CDR1 is MNHGY and CDR2 is SAAAGT. The CDR3 spans 18 residues. CDR3 coding DNA: TGTGCCAGCACACCACCCCTTACTAGCGGGAGGAATTTCTACGAGCAGTACTTC. Translation gives CASTPPLTSGRNFYEQYF.

By its share, this clone is medium-sized. The genes are TRBV11-3 and TRBJ1-6; no reliable D call. The CDR3 runs to 15 residues. CDR1 SGHNT and CDR2 YENEEA come from the germline V gene. The V gene lost 3 bases and the J gene lost 7 bases, with 13 bases spanning the gap. The CDR3 sequence: CASSFWSHRNSPLHF. The CDR3 bases are TGTGCCAGCAGCTTCTGGAGCCATCGAAATTCACCCCTCCACTTT.

A few counts support this clone. The rearrangement uses TRBV11-3 and TRBJ2-3, with TRBD2 matching 12 bases. Germline V CDR1 and CDR2: SGHNT, YENEEA. V dropped 2 bases and J dropped 2; count of bases not matched to a gene: 2. This CDR3 has 16 amino acids. CDR3 coding DNA: TGTGCCAGCAGCTTAACTAGCGGGGGGAACACAGATACGCAGTATTTT. It translates to CASSLTSGGNTDTQYF.

In its sample, this clone was seen a few times. The chain links TRBV19 to TRBJ1-2; TRBD1 matches 11 bases. This CDR3 is built from 14 residues. Germline V gene data show CDR1 as LNHDA and CDR2 as SQIVND (reference sequence). The V and J ends lost 5 bases and 8 bases, in that order; junction bases with no gene match: 7. The CDR3 DNA sequence: TGTGCCAGTAGTGCCGGGACAGGGGGTTCCGGCTACACCTTC. Protein product: CASSAGTGGSGYTF.

The chain links TRBV11-3 to TRBJ1-2, with 8 bases that match TRBD1. Trimming cost V 1 base and J 1 base; bases outside gene matches: 8. The CDR3 loop spans 17 amino acids. CDR1 and CDR2 (germline): SGHNT, YENEEA. CDR3 sequence: CASSLGGQANLNYGYTF. The CDR3, as DNA: TGTGCCAGCAGCTTAGGGGGACAGGCTAACCTTAACTATGGCTACACCTTC.

This rearrangement joins TRBV19 to TRBJ2-1; TRBD2 aligns across 10 bases. V shed 5 bases and J 7 bases; nucleotides not matched to a gene: 11. The germline V gene encodes CDR1 LNHDA and CDR2 SQIVND (reference sequence). The length of the CDR3 is 16 residues. The CDR3 here is CASSAWTSGGGNEQFF. The CDR3 nucleotides read TGTGCCAGTAGTGCTTGGACTAGCGGAGGAGGGAATGAGCAGTTCTTC.

The chain employs TRBV18 and TRBJ1-2, with 10 bases identical to TRBD1. The germline V gene has CDR1 KGHSH and CDR2 LQKENI. There are 15 residues in the CDR3. Losses at the gene ends were 5 bases for V and 8 bases for J; bases not matched to a gene: 11. DNA of the CDR3: TGTGCCAGCTCAGTGACCGGGACAGGGGTCGAGGGCTACACCTTC. It specifies CASSVTGTGVEGYTF.

There are a few counts of this clone. The genes are TRBV5-1 and TRBJ1-4; 7 bases are a match to TRBD1. The CDR3 sequence is 16 residues long. Germline V lookup: CDR1 SGHRS, CDR2 YFSETQ. Unmatched junction bases numbered 6, after V lost 4 bases and J lost 0 bases. The CDR3 loop reads CASSATGTPTNEKLFF. CDR3 nucleotides: TGCGCCAGCAGCGCGACAGGGACCCCAACTAATGAAAAACTGTTTTTT.